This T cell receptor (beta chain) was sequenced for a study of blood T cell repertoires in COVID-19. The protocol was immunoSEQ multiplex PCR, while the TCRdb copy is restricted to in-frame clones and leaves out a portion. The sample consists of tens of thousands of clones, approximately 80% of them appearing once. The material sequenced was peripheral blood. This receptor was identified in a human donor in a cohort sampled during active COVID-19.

The CDR3 sequence: CASSRQGTDTYEQYF. As DNA, the CDR3 is TGCGCCAGCAGCAGACAGGGCACCGATACCTACGAGCAGTACTTC. V is TRBV5-1 and J is TRBJ2-7; TRBD1 agrees at 7 bases. Per germline, CDR1 SGHRS and CDR2 YFSETQ. Trimming at V came to 4 bases and at J to 2 bases, leaving 9 bases not matched to a gene. The CDR3 consists of 15 residues.